These 11 T cell receptor beta chains share one sample of origin, sequenced in a study of Ad26.COV2.S vaccination and SARS-CoV-2 variants. TCRdb's copy holds only in-frame clones and misses some; the assay was immunoSEQ multiplex PCR. Among about 400,000 clones listed, approximately 91% were seen once. Stated treatment: about 20 received Ad26.COV2.S at low or high dose, single or two shots; about 5 received placebo; per-sample allocation not given. Sampling happened 63 days after the first vaccine or placebo injection. The sequences come from peripheral blood, collected in a trial of Ad26.COV2.S vaccine versus placebo. The receptors originated from a person aged 18-65 years who received the Ad26.COV2.S COVID-19 vaccine or a placebo.

The chain combines TRBV3-1 (or the pseudogene TRBV3-2) with TRBJ2-5, with TRBD2 identical over 16 bases. V trimming: 2 bases; J trimming: 5 bases; junction bases outside the gene matches: 8. CDR1 LGHDT and CDR2 YNNKEL come from the germline V gene (reference sequence). The CDR3 runs to 18 residues. DNA of the CDR3: TGTGCCAGCAGCCAAAGGGGGACTAGCGGGAGGGCTGAGGAGACCCAGTACTTC. Amino acids: CASSQRGTSGRAEETQYF.

In this sample, this clone turned up once. The chain's CDR3 is CAGTRDTSYEQYF. The CDR3 bases are TGTGCCGGAACTCGGGACACATCCTACGAGCAGTACTTC. The chain couples TRBV2 to TRBJ2-7; D may be TRBD1 (6 bases). Germline V gene sequence: CDR1 SNHLY, CDR2 FYNNEI. The ends were cut back, 11 bases at V and 1 base at J, with 15 bases in the middle. There are 13 residues in the CDR3.

The genes are TRBV5-5 and TRBJ1-2, with D tentatively TRBD1 (5 bases). The germline V and J ends were trimmed by 0 bases and 8 bases, with 20 bases remaining between them. The CDR3 extends over 16 amino acids. Germline CDR1 SGHKS, CDR2 YYEKEE (reference sequence). The CDR3, as DNA: TGTGCCAGCAGCTTGGTATCGGCAGGGCTGTTGAGAGGCTACACCTTC. Its protein product is CASSLVSAGLLRGYTF.

V is TRBV7-3 and J is TRBJ1-4, with TRBD1 matching over 9 bases. Germline CDR1 and CDR2: SGHTA and FQGTGA. After removal of 7 bases from V and 14 bases from J, the junction contained 23 bases not matched to a gene. The CDR3 is 17 residues long. CDR3 in DNA: TGTGCCAGCATTTGCGACGCCCGACACAGGGGGCTTTCCAGGCTGTTTTTT. Amino acids: CASICDARHRGLSRLFF.

Notes on this clone: At the DNA level, this CDR3 is encoded by other sequences in the same sample as well. The rearrangement uses TRBV15 and TRBJ2-3, with 10 bases that match TRBD2. The ends lost 9 bases at V and 3 bases at J; junction bases unmatched: 3. Germline V gives CDR1 LNHNV, CDR2 YYDKDF (reference sequence). The CDR3 extends over 13 amino acids. Written as DNA, the CDR3 is TGTGCCACGACTAGCGGGTCTACAGATACGCAGTATTTT. Encoded protein: CATTSGSTDTQYF.

V is TRBV11-3 and J is TRBJ2-4; 7 nucleotides match TRBD2. V gave up 5 bases and J gave up 0 bases; unmatched junction bases: 10. Germline-derived CDR1 and CDR2 are SGHNT and YENEEA. The CDR3 totals 17 residues. The CDR3 loop is CASSLSSGGIAKNIQYF. For the CDR3, the DNA is TGTGCCAGCAGCCTCTCTAGCGGAGGAATAGCCAAAAACATTCAGTACTTC.

Concerning this clone: Other DNA variants within this sample encode the same CDR3. The J gene is TRBJ2-7, the V gene TRBV9, with D possibly matching TRBD1 (5 bases). V was pared by 0 bases and J by 3 bases, with 10 bases between. CDR1 is SGDLS and CDR2 is YYNGEE in the germline V gene. The length of the CDR3 is 14 residues. CDR3 nucleotides: TGTGCCAGCAGCGTAGGCCAGGGTGGCTACGAGCAGTACTTC. Translation: CASSVGQGGYEQYF.

This chain connects TRBV27 to TRBJ2-1, with D perhaps TRBD1 or TRBD2 (5 bases each). The V gene lost 4 bases and the J gene lost 6 bases, with 13 bases spanning the gap. This CDR3 region has 14 residues. Germline V gene data show CDR1 as MNHEY and CDR2 as SMNVEV (reference sequence). This CDR3 reads CASSWGKGSNEQFF. The CDR3 nucleotides read TGTGCCAGCAGTTGGGGGAAAGGGTCCAATGAGCAGTTCTTC.

The chain combines TRBV19 with TRBJ1-1, with D unresolved. V was clipped by 0 bases and J by 3 bases, with 11 bases between them. This CDR3 is built from 15 residues. CDR1 is LNHDA, CDR2 SQIVND, per germline (reference sequence). The CDR3 nucleotides are TGTGCCAGTAGTATAGATGTCGCTCGGGACACTGAAGCTTTCTTT. This encodes CASSIDVARDTEAFF.

This chain connects TRBV29-1 to TRBJ1-1; D possibly corresponds to TRBD1 (5 bases). The length of the CDR3 is 14 residues. CDR1 and CDR2 (germline): SQVTM, ANQGSEA. V dropped 8 bases and J dropped 4 bases, with 20 bases sitting between them. The CDR3 nucleotides are TGCAGCACCTCCGCGGCAGGGTTGGTCACTGAAGCTTTCTTT. This encodes CSTSAAGLVTEAFF.

The V and J genes are TRBV11-2 and TRBJ2-7; 9 bases are a match to TRBD1. This CDR3 comprises 14 residues. Per the germline V gene, CDR1 is SGHAT and CDR2 is FQNNGV. Unmatched junction bases numbered 4, after V lost 4 bases and J lost 3 bases. The CDR3, as DNA: TGTGCCAGCAGCTCCCCGGGACAGGGCTACGAGCAGTACTTC. Amino acid sequence: CASSSPGQGYEQYF.